These 5 T cell receptor beta chains originate from one sample sequenced in a study of blood T cell repertoires in COVID-19. Data came from immunoSEQ multiplex PCR; TCRdb stores just in-frame clones and leaves some out. The sample consists of roughly 360,000 clones, 75% to 90% of them appearing once. Sequencing was performed on PBMCs or T cells enriched from blood (not recorded which). These receptors were taken from a woman aged 45-60 years who had recovered from COVID-19.

This clone was seen a single time. The J gene is TRBJ1-5, the V gene TRBV19; 9 nucleotides line up with TRBD1. Germline CDR1 is LNHDA and CDR2 is SQIVND (reference sequence). The length of the CDR3 is 15 residues. V lost 3 bases and J lost 6; bases outside the gene matches: 6. This CDR3 reads CASSILGQGSQPQHF. CDR3 nucleotides: TGTGCCAGTAGTATTCTTGGACAGGGGTCTCAGCCCCAGCATTTT.

The chain employs TRBV3-1 (or the pseudogene TRBV3-2) and TRBJ1-3; D remains ambiguous. CDR1 and CDR2 (germline): LGHDT, YNNKEL (reference sequence). There are 14 residues in the CDR3. Trimming stripped 3 bases from V and 2 bases from J, with 8 bases between. CDR3 DNA: TGTGCCAGCAGCCATGCACAGACTGGAAACACCATATATTTT. Its translation: CASSHAQTGNTIYF.

The chain recombines TRBV29-1 with TRBJ1-2; a possible D gene is TRBD1 (5 bases). Between the trimmed V and J ends, which lost 1 base and 3 bases, there was a span of 9 bases. The CDR3 totals 13 residues. Germline V gene sequence: CDR1 SQVTM, CDR2 ANQGSEA. CDR3 coding DNA: TGCAGCGTTGAAGCCCGGGGGGACTATGGCTACACCTTC. Amino acids: CSVEARGDYGYTF.

The V call is TRBV11-2, the J call TRBJ2-7, with 11 bases that match TRBD2. CDR3 length: 19 residues. Germline assignment: CDR1 SGHAT and CDR2 FQNNGV. V trimming: 2 bases; J trimming: 7 bases; junction bases outside the gene matches: 19. The CDR3 reads CASSLTPGASGGTPWEQYF. The CDR3 DNA reads as TGTGCCAGCAGCTTAACCCCCGGGGCTAGCGGGGGGACTCCTTGGGAGCAGTACTTC.

The rearrangement links TRBV5-4 to TRBJ2-1; TRBD2 agrees at 9 bases. The CDR3 extends over 19 amino acids. Looked up from germline, CDR1 is SGHNT and CDR2 is YYREEE (reference sequence). Trimming cost V 0 bases and J 2 bases; bases outside gene matches: 12. This chain's CDR3 is CASSLELAGRLVAYNEQFF. The CDR3, as DNA: TGTGCCAGCAGCTTGGAGCTAGCGGGGCGTTTGGTGGCCTACAATGAGCAGTTCTTC.